What follows are 11 T cell receptor beta chains derived from one specimen sequenced in a study of T-cell reconstitution after alpha-beta-depleted transplantation in children. Unique molecular identifiers were incorporated during preparation of the TCRbeta library. A single record per CDR3 protein comes from TCRdb applying MiXCR to the PCR reads. The sample contains 500,000 or so distinct CDR3 sequences, 32% of which appear only once. The input for sequencing was PBMCs from the stem cell graft donor, taken from the stem cell graft. These TCRs come from a human donor who donated a stem cell graft to a child with aplastic anemia.

This chain connects TRBV7-2 to TRBJ1-1; D is unresolved. Germline V gene sequence: CDR1 SGHTA, CDR2 FQGNSA. Trimming left V 5 bases short and J 1 base short, with 5 bases between. The CDR3 has 12 amino acids. CDR3 amino acids: CASSTRNTEAFF. CDR3 sequence (DNA): TGTGCCAGCAGCACAAGGAACACTGAAGCTTTCTTT.

V is TRBV20-1 and J is TRBJ2-1, with D perhaps matching TRBD2 (5 bases). CDR3 length: 15 residues. V lost 4 bases and J lost 10, with 23 bases in between. The germline V gene has CDR1 DFQATT and CDR2 SNEGSKA (reference sequence). The CDR3 sequence: CSATPDYQRYREQFF. The CDR3 nucleotides read TGCAGTGCTACCCCCGACTACCAGCGGTATCGGGAGCAGTTCTTC.

This clonotype was seen only a few times. V gene TRBV7-3 combines with J gene TRBJ1-1; no clear D. The germline V and J ends were trimmed by 5 bases and 1 base, with 8 bases remaining between them. Germline V gene lookup returns CDR1 SGHTA and CDR2 FQGTGA. This CDR3 comprises 13 residues. The CDR3 DNA reads as TGTGCCAGCAGCACCGGACCGAACACTGAAGCTTTCTTT. Amino acids: CASSTGPNTEAFF.

In this sample, this clonotype turned up a few times. The V and J genes are TRBV6-2 or TRBV6-3 and TRBJ1-2, with a possible D match to TRBD1 (6 bases). Germline V gives CDR1 MNHEY, CDR2 SVGEGT. V dropped 6 bases and J dropped 3 bases, with 14 bases sitting between them. This CDR3 is built from 14 residues. This chain's CDR3 is CASSWLAGDYGYTF. CDR3 nucleotide sequence: TGTGCCAGCAGCTGGTTGGCAGGGGACTATGGCTACACCTTC.

V gene TRBV28 combines with J gene TRBJ1-1; D is unclear. The CDR3 loop spans 12 amino acids. The germline V and J ends were trimmed by 5 bases and 9 bases, with 13 bases remaining between them. CDR1 MDHEN and CDR2 SYDVKM come from the germline V gene. The CDR3 region has the DNA TGTGCCAGCAGTAGGATGGAGATAAAAGCTTTCTTT. This codes for CASSRMEIKAFF.

The rearrangement uses TRBV14 and TRBJ1-4; D is possibly TRBD1 (6 bases). The V and J ends lost 2 bases and 3 bases respectively, with 10 bases between them. Germline CDR1 and CDR2: SGHDN and FVKESK. This CDR3 has 15 residues. CDR3: CASSQNRVANEKLFF. The CDR3 DNA is TGTGCCAGCAGCCAAAACAGGGTGGCTAATGAAAAACTGTTTTTT. The full variable domain, with the rest looked up from reference TRBV14 and TRBJ1-4, is EAGVTQFPSHSVIEKGQTVTLRCDPISGHDNLYWYRRVMGKEIKFLLHFVKESKQDESGMPNNRFLAERTGGTYSTLKVQPAELEDSGVYFCASSQNRVANEKLFFGSGTQLSVL.

This clonotype was found a few times. The chain couples TRBV7-2 to TRBJ1-3, with D perhaps TRBD1 (6 bases). This CDR3 spans 17 amino acids. Trimming removed 1 base at V and 1 base at J, with 14 bases between. Germline CDR1 and CDR2: SGHTA and FQGNSA. CDR3 DNA sequence: TGTGCCAGCAGCTTAGTGGCCGGGGGCTTTTCTGGAAACACCATATATTTT. Amino acid sequence: CASSLVAGGFSGNTIYF.

J is TRBJ1-6 and V is TRBV5-1, with 9 positions matching TRBD1. The CDR3 runs 16 residues. The germline CDR1 and CDR2 sequences are SGHRS and YFSETQ. Trimming took 0 bases from V and 8 from J; bases not matched to a gene: 6. As DNA, the CDR3 is TGCGCCAGCAGCTTGGGGACAGGGGCCGCCCATTCACCCCTCCACTTT. The encoded protein is CASSLGTGAAHSPLHF.

The V call is TRBV20-1, the J call TRBJ1-1; a possible D gene is TRBD1 (5 bases). Germline V CDR1 and CDR2: DFQATT, SNEGSKA (reference sequence). There are 14 residues in the CDR3. Trimming removed 6 bases at V and 2 bases at J, with 16 bases between. Here the CDR3 reads CSAIPAGPNTEAFF. The CDR3 bases are TGCAGTGCGATACCTGCAGGGCCAAACACTGAAGCTTTCTTT.

The V and J genes are TRBV19 and TRBJ2-1; 7 nucleotides align to TRBD1. This CDR3 has 14 amino acids. Looked up from germline, CDR1 is LNHDA and CDR2 is SQIVND (reference sequence). The trim removed 5 bases at V and 6 bases at J, leaving 7 bases unmatched. CDR3 loop: CASSPGQRVNEQFF. For the CDR3, the DNA is TGTGCCAGTAGTCCGGGACAGCGTGTCAATGAGCAGTTCTTC.

The chain couples TRBV4-3 to TRBJ2-7, with 10 bases aligning to TRBD2. Unmatched junction bases numbered 6, after V lost 1 base and J lost 3 bases. Per the germline V gene, CDR1 is LGHNA and CDR2 is YSLEER. The CDR3 totals 16 residues. CDR3 DNA: TGCGCCAGCAGCCAAGGGACTAGCGGAGCCTTCTACGAGCAGTACTTC. Translation: CASSQGTSGAFYEQYF.